These 5 T cell receptor beta chains share one sample of origin, sequenced in a study of T cell repertoires in cytomegalovirus infection. These receptors have no known antigen. TCRdb ran MiXCR on the reads and lists one entry per CDR3 protein. The data show 800,000 to 950,000 distinct CDR3 sequences, with approximately 32% seen just once and around an eighth held by the top ten. This sample comprised cultured CD8+ T cells from PBMCs, obtained from culture after CMV antigen stimulation. The receptors originated from a human donor in good health (CMV status not recorded). Some clones in this sample may be carry-over from other donors' samples.

This clonotype was detected only a few times. The chain couples TRBV7-8 to TRBJ1-4; D possibly corresponds to TRBD1 (6 bases). The CDR3 consists of 14 residues. The V and J ends lost 5 bases and 6 bases respectively, with 13 bases between them. CDR1 and CDR2 from the germline V gene are SGHVS and FQNEAQ. CDR3 in DNA: TGTGCCAGCAGCGGCTGGGCAGGGGATGAAAAACTGTTTTTT. This codes for CASSGWAGDEKLFF.

A few counts support this clonotype. V gene TRBV7-8 combines with J gene TRBJ2-3, with no clear D. The CDR3 spans 13 residues. V gave up 5 bases and J gave up 6 bases, with 12 bases separating them. The V gene's germline CDR1 is SGHVS and CDR2 FQNEAQ. As DNA, the CDR3 is TGTGCCAGCAGCAAAAATCCTCGGGATACGCAGTATTTT. This codes for CASSKNPRDTQYF.

This clonotype has at least ten counts. The rearrangement uses TRBV6-1 and TRBJ1-5; no firm D call. V shed 8 bases and J shed 2 bases, with 13 bases lying between them. Germline V CDR1 and CDR2: MNHNS, SASEGT. This CDR3 comprises 14 residues. CDR3 sequence (DNA): TGTGCCAGCCTTCTCTTGCAGGGCAATCAGCCCCAGCATTTT. Residues: CASLLLQGNQPQHF.

CDR3 loop: CASRRKQGRNTEAFF. Written as DNA, the CDR3 is TGTGCCAGCCGTAGGAAACAGGGTAGGAACACTGAAGCTTTCTTT. The V call is TRBV6-5, the J call TRBJ1-1; TRBD1 might be the D (6 bases). The CDR3 has 15 residues. Germline CDR1 is MNHEY and CDR2 is SVGAGI. V was pared by 8 bases and J by 1 base, with 17 bases between.

This clonotype turned up a few times. The chain combines TRBV6-1 with TRBJ2-1, with 12 bases matching TRBD2. J lost 9 bases, V lost 5 bases, and 5 bases had no gene match. CDR1 is MNHNS, CDR2 SASEGT, per germline. CDR3 length: 14 residues. DNA of the CDR3: TGTGCCAGCAGTCCACTAGCGGGGGGAGGTGAGCAGTTCTTC. Translated: CASSPLAGGGEQFF.